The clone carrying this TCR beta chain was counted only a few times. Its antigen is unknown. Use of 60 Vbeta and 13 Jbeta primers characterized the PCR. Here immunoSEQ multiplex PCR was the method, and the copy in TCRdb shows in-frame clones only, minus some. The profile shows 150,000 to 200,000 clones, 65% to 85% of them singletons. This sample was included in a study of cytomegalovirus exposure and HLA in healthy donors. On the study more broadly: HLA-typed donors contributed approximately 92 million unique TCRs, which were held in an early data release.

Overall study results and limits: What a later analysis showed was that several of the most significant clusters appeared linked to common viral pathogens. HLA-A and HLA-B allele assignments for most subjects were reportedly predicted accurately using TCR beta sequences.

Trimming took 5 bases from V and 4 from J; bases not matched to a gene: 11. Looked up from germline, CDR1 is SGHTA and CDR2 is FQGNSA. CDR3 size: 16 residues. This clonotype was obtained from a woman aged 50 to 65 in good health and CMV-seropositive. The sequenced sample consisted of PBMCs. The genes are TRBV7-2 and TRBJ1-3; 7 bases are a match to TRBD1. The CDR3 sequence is CASSERQGLAGNTIYF. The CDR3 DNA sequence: TGTGCCAGCAGCGAACGACAGGGTTTAGCGGGAAACACCATATATTTT.